This T cell receptor beta chain was recorded in a study of vaccination effects on CD4 cells after COVID-19. V gave up 4 bases and J gave up 5 bases; unmatched junction bases: 5. The CDR3 runs 15 residues. Germline V lookup: CDR1 SGHTA, CDR2 FQGNSA. TCRdb keeps only in-frame clones here, not all; method: immunoSEQ multiplex PCR. The table has tens of thousands of clones, roughly 72% seen once. With regard to this clone: The antigen is not known.

Regarding the study as a whole: Only a few convalescent patients and no early post-infection timepoints featured in the study. Marked clonal contraction of infection- and vaccine-induced clones was seen late after vaccination.

Pools of viral peptides were used by the ViraFEST assay to expand antigen-specific CD4+ T cells ahead of sequencing. With 9 to 11 days of culture completed, CD4+ T cells were isolated. The person was diagnosed with PCR-confirmed SARS-CoV-2 infection between March and December 2020. Wells each received approximately 2 million PBMC, cultured with approximately 9.7 IU/ml IL-2 and about 10 ug/ml peptides. At days 3 and 7, half of the medium was exchanged for IL-2 medium. This sequence originates from a human donor who had a prior SARS-CoV-2 infection. This specimen consisted of CD4+ T cells from PBMCs cultured with SARS-CoV-2 spike peptides, obtained before COVID-19 vaccination. J is TRBJ1-5 and V is TRBV7-2, with 10 bases that match TRBD1. The DNA for the CDR3 is TGTGCCAGCAGCTCCGGGACAGGGGTGTATCAGCCCCAGCATTTT. Translation gives CASSSGTGVYQPQHF.